This TCR beta chain was found in a study of blood T cell repertoires in COVID-19 (dated by TCRdb to about 2020). At the level of the whole study: Samples covering the acute and convalescent phases of COVID-19 were provided by collaborators in the United States, Italy and Spain. Samples were obtained from the ongoing ImmuneRACE study (first 160 participants) and from about 1,300 subjects provided by 6 global collaborators. The repertoires were released in a freely available public database meant as a resource for research on the immune response to SARS-CoV-2. Sample metadata almost always included a de-identified subject ID, COVID-19 status, age in years and sex. The prospective study material was composed of cDNA or gDNA derived from T cells, B-cell-depleted T cells, or PBMCs. Deeply sampled blood TCRbeta repertoires from subjects exposed to, actively infected with, or recovered from COVID-19 were included in the dataset. Where HLA class I and class II types were available, the types were taken from metadata supplied by the sample provider, not from assay-based typing. Study-wide findings and limitations: Clinical and demographic metadata were provided uncurated, with the amount varying by source and participant.

The immunoSEQ Assay, a bias-controlled multiplex PCR, was used to amplify TCRbeta CDR3 regions from genomic DNA. In the source study's methods: The number of nucleated cells in each sample was estimated from the amplification of reference gene primers within the assay. Sequence reads were collapsed and filtered to measure the absolute abundance of every unique TCRbeta CDR3 rearrangement. For each sample, productive Simpson clonality was calculated as the square root of Simpson's diversity index across productive rearrangements. TCRdb stores this immuneACCESS table with in-frame sequences only. Part of the clones is absent; in the studies checked, under half of the shortfall reflects unresolved V genes, and no reason is known for the rest. D and trimming were read from the DNA, whereas the V and J calls and clone size are those reported in that table. The sample includes over 250,000 clones, with approximately 85% observed a single time. Jointly, the top ten make up roughly 14% of the sample.

Looking up the germline V gene (reference sequence) yields CDR1 GTSNPN and CDR2 SVGIG. The cysteine opens and the phenylalanine closes a CDR3 of 15 amino acids. Only CDR3 DNA remains: 45 bases, in frame from the first base. For this chain, trimming is 0 bases at the V end and 3 bases at the J end, and the number of junction bases without a gene match is 5. A word on this clone: No antigen is known for it. Within one base of it there is no much larger clone, and no base qualities were kept.

Collaborating institutions collected whole blood in K2EDTA tubes following their own protocols. For TCRbeta analysis, collaborators shipped samples as frozen whole blood, isolated PBMCs, or DNA extracted from either of those sample types. The source is a human donor in a cohort sampled during active COVID-19. The sample consisted of peripheral blood. This chain is built from TRBV30 and TRBJ2-1; the junction holds 7 bases that match TRBD2. The DNA sequence is as follows: TGTGCCTGGAGTGTCAGGCTAGCGGTCTACAATGAGCAGTTCTTC. Its protein reads: CAWSVRLAVYNEQFF.